These 28 T cell receptor beta chains were all obtained from the same sample, sequenced in a study of CD8+ T cells in alopecia areata. The treatment is: oral pan-JAK inhibitor, 5-10 mg twice daily. Isolated RNA was reverse transcribed into cDNA used as the sequencing template. Profiled with immunoSEQ multiplex PCR; TCRdb holds only in-frame clones, not every one. The sample gives about 92,000 clones, about 40% of which show up once; around 20% is in the top ten. This sample comprised CD8+ T cells sorted from blood, obtained at week 24, from a patient treated with tofacitinib. The receptors here all came from a human donor with alopecia areata.

This clone was picked up a small number of times. V is TRBV4-3 and J is TRBJ2-1, with 9 bases lining up with TRBD1. Per the germline V gene, CDR1 is LGHNA and CDR2 is YSLEER. The CDR3 spans 15 residues. J was trimmed by 8 bases and V by 1 base; bases with no gene match: 6. The CDR3 protein is CASSQVPQGAHEQFF. For the CDR3, the DNA is TGCGCCAGCAGCCAAGTCCCACAGGGGGCCCATGAGCAGTTCTTC.

The rearrangement uses TRBV7-9 and TRBJ2-7; TRBD1 is a possible D gene (5 bases). The germline V gene encodes CDR1 SEHNR and CDR2 FQNEAQ (reference sequence). The ends were cut back, 3 bases at V and 7 bases at J, with 19 bases in the middle. CDR3 size: 15 residues. CDR3 coding DNA: TGTGCCAGCAGCTTTACAGGTCCCTCCTCCGGGGAGCAGTACTTC. Protein: CASSFTGPSSGEQYF.

The table lists this clone with a few counts. The chain joins TRBV19 to TRBJ2-3; either TRBD1 or TRBD2 may supply D (5 bases each). CDR3 size: 17 residues. Germline assignment: CDR1 LNHDA and CDR2 SQIVND (reference sequence). The V end was cut by 4 bases, the J end by 4 bases, with 21 bases between. This CDR3 reads CASSTTRDHPDPDTQYF. The CDR3 nucleotides are TGTGCCAGTAGTACAACCAGGGACCACCCCGACCCAGATACGCAGTATTTT.

The V and J genes are TRBV29-1 and TRBJ1-4; no reliable D call. CDR3 size: 14 residues. The ends were cut back, 4 bases at V and 4 bases at J, with 13 bases in the middle. The germline CDR1 and CDR2 sequences are SQVTM and ANQGSEA. Here the CDR3 DNA reads TGCAGCGTTGCTCCTTCAGGAGATAATGAAAAACTGTTTTTT. It yields the protein CSVAPSGDNEKLFF.

The chain employs TRBV7-9 and TRBJ2-5; D gene ambiguous. The V and J ends lost 5 bases and 3 bases respectively, with 4 bases between them. Germline CDR1 SEHNR, CDR2 FQNEAQ (reference sequence). The CDR3 consists of 11 residues. In DNA, the CDR3 is TGTGCCAGCAGCCCAAAAGAGACCCAGTACTTC. It yields the protein CASSPKETQYF.

The chain couples TRBV4-1 to TRBJ2-5, with a possible D match to TRBD1 (5 bases). The CDR3 has 14 amino acids. The V and J ends lost 3 bases and 5 bases respectively, with 13 bases between them. Germline CDR1 and CDR2: MGHRA and YSYEKL. The chain's CDR3 is CASSQTQGGETQYF. CDR3 nucleotide sequence: TGCGCCAGCAGCCAGACTCAGGGTGGGGAGACCCAGTACTTC.

V is TRBV5-1 and J is TRBJ1-1; 9 bases fit TRBD1. V was pared by 1 base and J by 5 bases, with 18 bases of the junction left unmatched. CDR3 length: 19 residues. Germline assignment: CDR1 SGHRS and CDR2 YFSETQ. CDR3 region: CASSLTYKIGTGLTTEAFF. The CDR3 DNA reads as TGCGCCAGCAGCTTGACCTACAAGATCGGGACAGGGCTTACGACTGAAGCTTTCTTT.

This clone was recorded a few times. The DNA of the CDR3 is TGTGCCATCAGCAAATCTGCGACTAGCGGGAGGGAGACCCAGTACTTC. Translating gives CAISKSATSGRETQYF. The rearrangement joins TRBV10-3 to TRBJ2-5; 13 positions agree with TRBD2. The CDR3 is 16 amino acids. With V trimmed by 6 bases and J by 5 bases, 9 bases remained unmatched. From germline, CDR1 is ENHRY and CDR2 SYGVKD.

This rearrangement joins TRBV4-2 to TRBJ1-2; 8 bases fit TRBD1. Trimming cost V 5 bases and J 7 bases; bases outside gene matches: 12. The CDR3 has 15 amino acids. The germline V gene has CDR1 LGHNA and CDR2 YNFKEQ. CDR3 DNA sequence: TGTGCCAGCAGCAAGGAAAGGTCAGGGGGCCGTGGCTACACCTTC. Its translation: CASSKERSGGRGYTF.

This clone was seen more than once but under ten times. The chain employs TRBV7-9 and TRBJ2-2; 9 positions match TRBD1. With 3 bases clipped from V and 1 base from J, the junction kept 12 bases outside the gene matches. The CDR3 spans 19 residues. Germline CDR1 reads SEHNR; CDR2 reads FQNEAQ (reference sequence). For the CDR3, the DNA is TGTGCCAGCAGCTTTCCGGGACAGGGTCATGTCGGGAACACCGGGGAGCTGTTTTTT. Amino acids: CASSFPGQGHVGNTGELFF.

The V call is TRBV9, the J call TRBJ1-4, with 9 bases fitting TRBD1. Per germline, CDR1 SGDLS and CDR2 YYNGEE. V lost 7 bases and J lost 7; bases outside the gene matches: 11. The CDR3 runs 15 residues. The CDR3 nucleotides are TGTGCCAGCGGGCCCGGACAGGGGTTAAGTGAAAAACTGTTTTTT. Protein product: CASGPGQGLSEKLFF.

The rearrangement links TRBV11-1 to TRBJ2-7; 8 nucleotides match TRBD1. The CDR3 covers 13 residues. The V and J ends lost 6 bases and 5 bases, in that order; junction bases with no gene match: 6. In germline, CDR1 is SGHAT, CDR2 FQDESV (reference sequence). This chain's CDR3 is CASRETGEDEQYF. CDR3 DNA: TGTGCCAGCAGGGAGACAGGGGAGGACGAGCAGTACTTC. Based on the CDR3 plus reference TRBV11-1 and TRBJ2-7, the full variable domain is EAEVAQSPRYKITEKSQAVAFWCDPISGHATLYWYRQILGQGPELLVQFQDESVVDDSQLPKDRFSAERLKGVDSTLKIQPAELGDSAMYLCASRETGEDEQYFGPGTRLTVT.

The chain has TRBV4-2 and TRBJ2-3; 7 bases are shared with TRBD1. The trim removed 0 bases at V and 2 bases at J, leaving 5 bases unmatched. Germline CDR1 LGHNA, CDR2 YNFKEQ. The CDR3 loop spans 16 amino acids. This CDR3 is CASSQEGRGNTDTQYF. The CDR3 nucleotides are TGTGCCAGCAGCCAAGAAGGCAGGGGGAACACAGATACGCAGTATTTT.

There are a few counts of this clone. The chain employs TRBV23-1 and TRBJ2-7, with D possibly being TRBD1 or TRBD2 (5 bases each). TRBV23-1 belongs to the ORF category, with a function that is uncertain. The V and J ends lost 10 bases and 7 bases respectively, with 29 bases between them. This CDR3 is built from 16 residues. This chain's CDR3 is CATPNPGTQSLREQYF. CDR3 DNA sequence: TGCGCCACCCCAAACCCCGGGACGCAAAGCCTACGAGAGCAGTACTTC.

This clone was counted a few times. This chain links TRBV4-3 with TRBJ2-7; a possible D gene is TRBD1 (6 bases). V lost 1 base and J lost 4, with 14 bases in between. Germline V lookup: CDR1 LGHNA, CDR2 YSLEER. This CDR3 region has 15 residues. CDR3 nucleotide sequence: TGCGCCAGCAGCCAAGGACGCCCAGGGGTTTACGAGCAGTACTTC. The encoded protein is CASSQGRPGVYEQYF.

This clone has just one count. V gene TRBV10-2 combines with J gene TRBJ1-5; no clear D gene. V lost 2 bases and J lost 0, with 8 bases in between. Germline V gives CDR1 WSHSY, CDR2 SAAADI. This CDR3 has 15 amino acids. The CDR3 coding sequence is TGCGCCAGCAGTGAGCAAGGGTATAGCAATCAGCCCCAGCATTTT. Its translation is CASSEQGYSNQPQHF.

The V gene is TRBV5-1, the J gene TRBJ2-7, with 9 bases lining up with TRBD2. CDR1 and CDR2 (germline): SGHRS, YFSETQ. With V trimmed by 0 bases and J by 0 bases, 1 base remained unmatched. The CDR3 has 15 amino acids. CDR3 residues: CASSLGAGGSYEQYF. The CDR3 DNA follows: TGCGCCAGCAGCTTGGGAGCGGGAGGCTCCTACGAGCAGTACTTC.

The V gene is TRBV4-1, the J gene TRBJ1-2, with D possibly matching TRBD1 (5 bases). CDR1 and CDR2 from the germline V gene are MGHRA and YSYEKL. There are 15 residues in the CDR3. The V gene lost 4 bases and the J gene lost 4 bases, with 16 bases spanning the gap. The CDR3 spells CASSRTDDSPYGYTF. The CDR3 DNA follows: TGCGCCAGCAGCCGAACCGACGACAGTCCCTATGGCTACACCTTC.

The chain is built from TRBV4-1 and TRBJ1-5, with D perhaps matching TRBD1 (6 bases). CDR1 and CDR2 from the germline V gene are MGHRA and YSYEKL. The CDR3 totals 16 residues. V lost 0 bases to trimming and J lost 4 bases, with 13 bases between them. In nucleotides, the CDR3 is TGCGCCAGCAGCCAAGATCCCCAGGGGTGGAATCAGCCCCAGCATTTT. Its protein product is CASSQDPQGWNQPQHF.

The rearrangement uses TRBV30 and TRBJ2-3; 8 bases are a match to TRBD1. V lost 3 bases to trimming and J lost 1 base; unmatched junction nucleotides: 3. The CDR3 contains 14 residues. The germline CDR1 and CDR2 sequences are GTSNPN and SVGIG (reference sequence). The CDR3 sequence is CAWRTGVGTDTQYF. The DNA of the CDR3 is TGTGCCTGGAGGACAGGGGTAGGCACAGATACGCAGTATTTT.

The genes are TRBV5-1 and TRBJ2-7; 12 bases line up with TRBD2. The CDR3 is made up of 15 amino acids. With 4 bases clipped from V and 3 bases from J, the junction kept 5 bases outside the gene matches. CDR1 is SGHRS, CDR2 YFSETQ, per germline. The CDR3 region is CASSPLLAGGYEQYF. The CDR3 DNA reads as TGCGCCAGCAGCCCGTTACTAGCGGGGGGCTACGAGCAGTACTTC.

This clone occurred once. The chain uses TRBV7-9 and TRBJ2-1; 12 bases are shared with TRBD2. The CDR3 totals 15 residues. V lost 1 base, J lost 9 bases, and 4 bases stayed unmatched. Germline loops: CDR1 SEHNR, CDR2 FQNEAQ (reference sequence). CDR3 DNA sequence: TGTGCCAGCAGCTTAGTCGCACTAGCGGGAGGTGAGCAGTTCTTC. It specifies CASSLVALAGGEQFF.

The chain's CDR3 is CASSSDNEQFF. The CDR3 region has the DNA TGTGCCAGCAGTTCCGACAATGAGCAGTTCTTC. This sequence joins TRBV6-5 and TRBJ2-1; D unresolved. Germline values: CDR1 MNHEY, CDR2 SVGAGI. This CDR3 has 11 residues. V lost 4 bases to trimming and J lost 5 bases, with 3 bases between them.

This sequence joins TRBV4-1 and TRBJ1-5; a possible D gene is TRBD1 (5 bases). The V end lost 3 bases, the J end lost 9 bases, and 18 bases lay between the germline ends. Germline lookup yields CDR1 MGHRA and CDR2 YSYEKL. CDR3 length: 15 residues. The CDR3 coding sequence is TGCGCCAGCAGCCAGGAAGGGACCGCTGGATGGCCCCAGCATTTT. Amino acid sequence: CASSQEGTAGWPQHF.

This clone came up a few times. The chain links TRBV25-1 to TRBJ1-4, with 10 bases lining up with TRBD1. CDR1 is MGHDK, CDR2 SYGVNS, per germline. V lost 2 bases, J lost 7 bases, and 4 bases stayed unmatched. There are 15 residues in the CDR3. In DNA, the CDR3 is TGTGCCAGCAGTGAAGGGACAGGGGAGGTTGAAAAACTGTTTTTT. Translating gives CASSEGTGEVEKLFF.

The chain joins TRBV19 to TRBJ1-1; a possible D gene is TRBD1 (5 bases). Per germline, CDR1 LNHDA and CDR2 SQIVND (reference sequence). The V and J ends lost 1 base and 4 bases respectively, with 10 bases between them. This CDR3 comprises 14 residues. CDR3 in amino acids: CASSIGGGVTEAFF. In DNA, the CDR3 is TGTGCCAGTAGTATAGGGGGCGGGGTCACTGAAGCTTTCTTT.

A single count supports this clone. V and J are TRBV30 and TRBJ2-1, with TRBD2 matching over 10 bases. V trimming: 1 base; J trimming: 10 bases; junction bases outside the gene matches: 4. Germline assignment: CDR1 GTSNPN and CDR2 SVGIG (reference sequence). CDR3 length: 13 residues. The CDR3 DNA reads TGTGCCTGGAGTGCTAGCGGGAGCATCGAGCAGTTCTTC. This encodes CAWSASGSIEQFF. Looking up the rest from reference TRBV30 and TRBJ2-1 gives the full variable domain: SQTIHQWPATLVQPVGSPLSLECTVEGTSNPNLYWYRQAAGRGLQLLFYSVGIGQISSEVPQNLSASRPQDRQFILSSKKLLLSDSGFYLCAWSASGSIEQFFGPGTRLTVL.

This rearrangement joins TRBV6-6 to TRBJ2-7; TRBD2 matches at 11 bases. From germline, CDR1 is MNHNY and CDR2 SVGAGI (reference sequence). The CDR3 length is 14 residues. The J segment lost 10 bases and the V segment lost 5 bases, leaving 10 bases of the junction unmatched. CDR3: CASSPLLAGGIQYF. The CDR3 nucleotides are TGTGCCAGCAGTCCACTTTTAGCGGGAGGGATTCAGTACTTC.